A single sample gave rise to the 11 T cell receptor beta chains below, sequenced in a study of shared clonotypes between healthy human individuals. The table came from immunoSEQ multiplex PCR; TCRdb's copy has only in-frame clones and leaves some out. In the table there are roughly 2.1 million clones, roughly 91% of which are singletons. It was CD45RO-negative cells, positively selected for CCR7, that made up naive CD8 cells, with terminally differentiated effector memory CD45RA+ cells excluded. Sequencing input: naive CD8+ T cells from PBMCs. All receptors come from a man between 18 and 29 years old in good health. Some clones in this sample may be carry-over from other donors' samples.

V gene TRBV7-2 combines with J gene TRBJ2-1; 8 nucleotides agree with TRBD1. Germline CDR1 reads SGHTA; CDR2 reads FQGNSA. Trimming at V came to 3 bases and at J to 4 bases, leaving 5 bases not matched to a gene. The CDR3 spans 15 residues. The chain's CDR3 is CASSLRQGRYNEQFF. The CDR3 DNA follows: TGTGCCAGCAGCTTGCGACAGGGGAGATACAATGAGCAGTTCTTC.

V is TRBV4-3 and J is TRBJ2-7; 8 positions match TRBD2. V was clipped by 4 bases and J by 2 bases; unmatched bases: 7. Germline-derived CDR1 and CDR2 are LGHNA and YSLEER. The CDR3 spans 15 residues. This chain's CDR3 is CASSPWSGSAYEQYF. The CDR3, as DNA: TGCGCCAGCAGCCCCTGGAGCGGGAGCGCCTACGAGCAGTACTTC.

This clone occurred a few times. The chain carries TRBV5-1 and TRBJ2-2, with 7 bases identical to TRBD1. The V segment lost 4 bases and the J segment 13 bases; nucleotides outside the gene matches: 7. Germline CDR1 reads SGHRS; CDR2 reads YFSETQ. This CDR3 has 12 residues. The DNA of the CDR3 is TGCGCCAGCAGCCGCGACAGGGTAGGGCTGTTTTTT. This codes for CASSRDRVGLFF.

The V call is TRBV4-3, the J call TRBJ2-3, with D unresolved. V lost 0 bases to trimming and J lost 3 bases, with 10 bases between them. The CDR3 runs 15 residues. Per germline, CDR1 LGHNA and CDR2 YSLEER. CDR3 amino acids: CASSQDFRITDTQYF. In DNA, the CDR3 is TGCGCCAGCAGCCAAGATTTTCGTATTACAGATACGCAGTATTTT.

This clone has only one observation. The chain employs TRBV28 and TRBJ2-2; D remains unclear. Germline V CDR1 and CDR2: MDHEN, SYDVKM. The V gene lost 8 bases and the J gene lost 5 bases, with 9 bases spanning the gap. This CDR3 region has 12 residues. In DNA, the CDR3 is TGTGCCAGCGGGTGGGGAACCGGGGAGCTGTTTTTT. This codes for CASGWGTGELFF.

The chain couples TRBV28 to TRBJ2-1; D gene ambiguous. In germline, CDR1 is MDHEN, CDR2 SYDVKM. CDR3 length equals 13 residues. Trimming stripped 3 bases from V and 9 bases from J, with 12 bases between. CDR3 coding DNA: TGTGCCAGCAGTTTCCGGCTAGTGTCTGAGCAGTTCTTC. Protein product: CASSFRLVSEQFF.

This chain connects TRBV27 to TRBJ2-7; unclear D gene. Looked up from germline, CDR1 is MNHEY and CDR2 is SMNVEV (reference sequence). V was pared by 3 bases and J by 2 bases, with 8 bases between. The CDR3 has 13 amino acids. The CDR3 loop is CASSFSTAYEQYF. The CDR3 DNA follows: TGTGCCAGCAGTTTCTCGACCGCCTACGAGCAGTACTTC.

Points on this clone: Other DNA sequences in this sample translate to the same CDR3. This CDR3 is CASSFGDYEQYF. In DNA, the CDR3 is TGTGCCAGCAGCTTTGGGGACTACGAGCAGTACTTC. The chain combines TRBV7-9 with TRBJ2-7; D is undetermined. Trimming removed 3 bases at V and 3 bases at J, with 6 bases between. Germline CDR1 and CDR2: SEHNR and FQNEAQ (reference sequence). The length of the CDR3 is 12 residues. Variable domain in full (rest from reference TRBV7-9 and TRBJ2-7): DTGVSQNPRHKITKRGQNVTFRCDPISEHNRLYWYRQTLGQGPEFLTYFQNEAQLEKSRLLSDRFSAERPKGSFSTLEIQRTEQGDSAMYLCASSFGDYEQYFGPGTRLTVT.

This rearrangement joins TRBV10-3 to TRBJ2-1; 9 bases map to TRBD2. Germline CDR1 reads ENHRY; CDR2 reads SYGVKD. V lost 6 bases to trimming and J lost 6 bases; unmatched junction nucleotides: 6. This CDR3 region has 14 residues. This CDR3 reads CAIRTAGGLNEQFF. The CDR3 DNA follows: TGTGCCATCAGGACGGCGGGGGGGCTCAATGAGCAGTTCTTC.

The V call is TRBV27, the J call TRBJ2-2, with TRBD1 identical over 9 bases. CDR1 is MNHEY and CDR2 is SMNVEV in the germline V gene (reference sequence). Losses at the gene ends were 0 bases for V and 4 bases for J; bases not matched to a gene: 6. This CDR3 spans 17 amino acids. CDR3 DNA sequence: TGTGCCAGCAGTTTATCGAGGGGACAGGGATTCACCGGGGAGCTGTTTTTT. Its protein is CASSLSRGQGFTGELFF.

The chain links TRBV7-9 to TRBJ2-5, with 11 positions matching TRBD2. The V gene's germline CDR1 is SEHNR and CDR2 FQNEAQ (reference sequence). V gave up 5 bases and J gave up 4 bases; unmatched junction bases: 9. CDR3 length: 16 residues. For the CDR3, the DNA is TGTGCCAGCAGCCCACTAGCGGGAGTTTTACGAGAGACCCAGTACTTC. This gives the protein CASSPLAGVLRETQYF.